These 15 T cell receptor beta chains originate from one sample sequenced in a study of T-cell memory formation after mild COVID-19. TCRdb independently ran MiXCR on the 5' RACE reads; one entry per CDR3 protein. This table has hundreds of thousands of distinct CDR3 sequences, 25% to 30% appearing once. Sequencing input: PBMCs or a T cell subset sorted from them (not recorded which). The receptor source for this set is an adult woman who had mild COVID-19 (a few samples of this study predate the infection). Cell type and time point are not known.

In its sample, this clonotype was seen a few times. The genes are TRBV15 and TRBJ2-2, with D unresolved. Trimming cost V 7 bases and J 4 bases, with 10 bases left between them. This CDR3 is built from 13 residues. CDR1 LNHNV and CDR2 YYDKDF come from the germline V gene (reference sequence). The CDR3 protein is CATNPGSTGELFF. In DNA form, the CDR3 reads TGTGCCACCAACCCAGGTTCCACCGGGGAGCTGTTTTTT.

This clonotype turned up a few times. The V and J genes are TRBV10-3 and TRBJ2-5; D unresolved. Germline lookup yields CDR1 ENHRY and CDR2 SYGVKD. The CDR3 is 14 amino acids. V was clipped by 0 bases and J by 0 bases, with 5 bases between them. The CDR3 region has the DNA TGTGCCATCAGTGAGTCAAGGTACCAAGAGACCCAGTACTTC. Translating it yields CAISESRYQETQYF.

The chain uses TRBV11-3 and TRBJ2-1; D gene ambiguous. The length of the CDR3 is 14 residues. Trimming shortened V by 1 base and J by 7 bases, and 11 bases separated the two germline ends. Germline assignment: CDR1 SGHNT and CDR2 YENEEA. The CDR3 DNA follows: TGTGCCAGCAGCTTAGTACTCGAAATGAATGAGCAGTTCTTC. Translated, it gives CASSLVLEMNEQFF.

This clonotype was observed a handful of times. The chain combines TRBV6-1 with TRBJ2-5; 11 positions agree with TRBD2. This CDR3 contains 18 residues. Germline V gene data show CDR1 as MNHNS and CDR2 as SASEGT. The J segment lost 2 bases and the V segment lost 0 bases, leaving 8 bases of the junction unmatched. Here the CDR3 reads CASSEALSGGAAQETQYF. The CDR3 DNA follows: TGTGCCAGCAGTGAAGCTCTTAGCGGGGGGGCGGCTCAAGAGACCCAGTACTTC.

The CDR3 DNA sequence: TGTGCCAGTAGTATAGGATTGGTAGCTTTCTTT. It is translated as CASSIGLVAFF. The chain employs TRBV19 and TRBJ1-1, with D unclear. CDR3 size: 11 residues. The germline V and J ends were trimmed by 1 base and 10 bases, with 7 bases remaining between them. Germline V lookup: CDR1 LNHDA, CDR2 SQIVND (reference sequence).

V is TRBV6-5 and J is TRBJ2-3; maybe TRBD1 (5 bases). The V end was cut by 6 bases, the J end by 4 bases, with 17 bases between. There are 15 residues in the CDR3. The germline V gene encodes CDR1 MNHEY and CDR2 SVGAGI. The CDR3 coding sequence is TGTGCCAGCAGACCGCTTCAAAGGGGCGCAGATACGCAGTATTTT. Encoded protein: CASRPLQRGADTQYF.

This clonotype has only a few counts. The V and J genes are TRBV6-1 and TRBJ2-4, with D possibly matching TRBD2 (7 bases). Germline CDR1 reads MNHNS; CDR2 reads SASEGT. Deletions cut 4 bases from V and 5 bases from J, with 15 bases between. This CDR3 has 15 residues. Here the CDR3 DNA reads TGTGCCAGCAGTGCAGGACAGCGGGGAGAAAACATTCAGTACTTC. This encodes CASSAGQRGENIQYF.

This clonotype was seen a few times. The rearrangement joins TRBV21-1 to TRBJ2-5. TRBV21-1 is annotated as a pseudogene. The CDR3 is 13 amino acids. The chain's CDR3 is CASLQRGRETQYF. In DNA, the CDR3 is TGTGCCAGCTTGCAAAGGGGCAGGGAGACCCAGTACTTC.

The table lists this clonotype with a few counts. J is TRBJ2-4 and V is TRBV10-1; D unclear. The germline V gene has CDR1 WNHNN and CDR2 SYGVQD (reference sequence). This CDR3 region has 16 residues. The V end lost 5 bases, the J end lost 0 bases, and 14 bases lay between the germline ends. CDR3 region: CASSLEKRLAKNIQYF. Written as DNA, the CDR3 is TGCGCCAGCAGTCTGGAAAAACGGCTAGCCAAAAACATTCAGTACTTC.

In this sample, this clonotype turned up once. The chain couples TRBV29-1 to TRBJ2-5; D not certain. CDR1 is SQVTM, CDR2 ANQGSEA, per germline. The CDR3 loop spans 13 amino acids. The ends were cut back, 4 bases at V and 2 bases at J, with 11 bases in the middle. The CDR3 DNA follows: TGCAGCGTTGCGGGCCGATTACAAGAGACCCAGTACTTC. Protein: CSVAGRLQETQYF.

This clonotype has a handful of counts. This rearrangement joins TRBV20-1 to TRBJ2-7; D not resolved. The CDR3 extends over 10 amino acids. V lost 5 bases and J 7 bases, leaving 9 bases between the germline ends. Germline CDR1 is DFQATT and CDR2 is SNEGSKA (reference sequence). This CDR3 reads CSAGVGEQYF. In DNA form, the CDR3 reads TGCAGTGCTGGGGTGGGGGAGCAGTACTTC.

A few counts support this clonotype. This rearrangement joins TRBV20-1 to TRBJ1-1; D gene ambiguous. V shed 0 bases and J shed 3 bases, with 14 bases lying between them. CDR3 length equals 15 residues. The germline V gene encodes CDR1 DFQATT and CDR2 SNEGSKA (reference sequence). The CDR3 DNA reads TGCAGTGCTAGAGATCGCGAGTGGTTCTACACTGAAGCTTTCTTT. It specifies CSARDREWFYTEAFF.

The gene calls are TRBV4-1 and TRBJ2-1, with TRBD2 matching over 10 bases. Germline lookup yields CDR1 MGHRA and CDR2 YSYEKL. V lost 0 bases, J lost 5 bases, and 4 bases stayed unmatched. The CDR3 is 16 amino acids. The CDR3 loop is CASSQEWLAGDNEQFF. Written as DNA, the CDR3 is TGCGCCAGCAGCCAAGAATGGCTAGCGGGGGACAATGAGCAGTTCTTC.

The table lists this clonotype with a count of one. The CDR3 DNA reads TGTGCCAGCAGTCCCGACAGGAGTAAGGAGTATTTT. This translates into CASSPDRSKEYF. The chain employs TRBV6-5 and TRBJ2-3; a possible D gene is TRBD1 (6 bases). Trimming took off 5 bases at V and 13 bases at J, with 16 bases between the two ends. The CDR3 spans 12 residues. The V gene's germline CDR1 is MNHEY and CDR2 SVGAGI.

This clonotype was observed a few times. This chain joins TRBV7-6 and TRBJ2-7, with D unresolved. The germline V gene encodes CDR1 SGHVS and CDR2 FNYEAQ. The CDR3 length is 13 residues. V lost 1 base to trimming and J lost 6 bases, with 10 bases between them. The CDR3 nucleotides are TGTGCCAGCAGCTTAGGACCCCCCGCCGAGCAGTACTTC. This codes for CASSLGPPAEQYF. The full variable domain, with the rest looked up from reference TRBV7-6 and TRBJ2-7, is GAGVSQSPRYKVTKRGQDVALRCDPISGHVSLYWYRQALGQGPEFLTYFNYEAQQDKSGLPNDRFSAERPEGSISTLTIQRTEQRDSAMYRCASSLGPPAEQYFGPGTRLTVT.